There are a few counts of the clone carrying this TCR beta chain. The length of the CDR3 is 15 residues. V lost 5 bases to trimming and J lost 1 base; unmatched junction nucleotides: 7. The germline gives CDR1 GTSNPN, CDR2 SVGIG (reference sequence). This entry belongs to a study of blood T cell repertoires in COVID-19. Study information: Samples of COVID-19 (acute and convalescent) were obtained from the United States, Italy and Spain.

Profiled with immunoSEQ multiplex PCR; TCRdb holds only in-frame clones, not every one. The repertoire holds some 360,000 clones, around 87% seen once, with about 2.1% in the top ten. Sequencing was done on a sample of peripheral blood. This clonotype was sampled from a woman between 55 and 75 years old with COVID-19, enrolled during active disease. The chain links TRBV30 to TRBJ2-2; 7 nucleotides align to TRBD2. Written as DNA, the CDR3 is TGTGCCTGGGGGAGGGAGACTTTGAACACCGGGGAGCTGTTTTTT. It yields the protein CAWGRETLNTGELFF. Drawing the rest from reference TRBV30 and TRBJ2-2, the complete variable domain is SQTIHQWPATLVQPVGSPLSLECTVEGTSNPNLYWYRQAAGRGLQLLFYSVGIGQISSEVPQNLSASRPQDRQFILSSKKLLLSDSGFYLCAWGRETLNTGELFFGEGSRLTVL.